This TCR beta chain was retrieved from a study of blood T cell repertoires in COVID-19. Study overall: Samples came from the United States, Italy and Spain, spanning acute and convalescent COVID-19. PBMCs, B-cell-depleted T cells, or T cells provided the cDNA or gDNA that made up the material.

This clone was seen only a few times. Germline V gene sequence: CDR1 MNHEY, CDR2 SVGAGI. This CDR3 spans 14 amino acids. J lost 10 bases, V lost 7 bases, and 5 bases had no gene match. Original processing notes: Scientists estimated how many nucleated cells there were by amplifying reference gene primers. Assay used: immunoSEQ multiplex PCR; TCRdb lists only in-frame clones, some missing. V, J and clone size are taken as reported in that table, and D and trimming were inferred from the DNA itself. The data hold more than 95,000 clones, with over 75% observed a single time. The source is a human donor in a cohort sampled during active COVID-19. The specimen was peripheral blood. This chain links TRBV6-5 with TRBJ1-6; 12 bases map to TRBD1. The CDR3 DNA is TGTGCCAGCAAAGGGACAGGGGGCAGGTCACCCCTCCACTTT. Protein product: CASKGTGGRSPLHF.